Below are 24 T cell receptor beta chains sequenced from a single sample in a study of blood T cell repertoires in COVID-19. Produced via immunoSEQ multiplex PCR; TCRdb's table is partial and in-frame only. The data contain 130,000 to 150,000 clones, around 84% of them singletons. Material for sequencing was peripheral blood. Receptors originate from a man in his fifties or sixties with active or convalescent COVID-19.

The rearrangement uses TRBV7-2 and TRBJ2-1, with 12 positions matching TRBD2. Trimming took 0 bases from V and 4 from J; bases not matched to a gene: 1. The CDR3 runs to 16 residues. Germline V gene lookup returns CDR1 SGHTA and CDR2 FQGNSA. For the CDR3, the DNA is TGTGCCAGCAGCTTAGCGACTAGCGGGGGATACAATGAGCAGTTCTTC. Protein: CASSLATSGGYNEQFF.

This chain links TRBV7-9 with TRBJ1-4; no firm D call. V was clipped by 1 base and J by 7 bases, with 10 bases between them. The V gene's germline CDR1 is SEHNR and CDR2 FQNEAQ (reference sequence). The CDR3 length is 14 residues. The CDR3 region has the DNA TGTGCCAGCAGCTTAGGGACGGCGGGTGAAAAACTGTTTTTT. This sequence encodes CASSLGTAGEKLFF.

The chain couples TRBV7-2 to TRBJ2-2, with 12 bases aligning to TRBD2. Germline-derived CDR1 and CDR2 are SGHTA and FQGNSA. The CDR3 runs to 16 residues. Losses at the gene ends were 5 bases for V and 7 bases for J; bases not matched to a gene: 8. The CDR3 DNA is TGTGCCAGCAGCCCCCCTAGCGGGAGGGCCATCGGGGAGCTGTTTTTT. Translation: CASSPPSGRAIGELFF.

The chain is built from TRBV5-1 and TRBJ1-1, with a weak D call TRBD1 (5 bases). CDR1 and CDR2 from the germline V gene are SGHRS and YFSETQ. The ends were cut back, 4 bases at V and 3 bases at J, with 10 bases in the middle. The CDR3 contains 13 residues. CDR3 bases: TGCGCCAGCAGCCTGACAGACGACACTGAAGCTTTCTTT. Amino acid sequence: CASSLTDDTEAFF.

The chain links TRBV28 to TRBJ1-2; 7 nucleotides line up with TRBD1. J lost 5 bases, V lost 2 bases, and 5 bases had no gene match. The germline CDR1 and CDR2 sequences are MDHEN and SYDVKM. This CDR3 contains 14 residues. CDR3 in amino acids: CASSLRTGSYGYTF. CDR3 sequence (DNA): TGTGCCAGCAGTTTACGGACAGGCAGTTATGGCTACACCTTC.

V usage is TRBV5-4 and J usage is TRBJ2-1, with 11 nucleotides matching TRBD2. The CDR3 has 14 amino acids. V dropped 2 bases and J dropped 6; count of bases not matched to a gene: 1. Germline-derived CDR1 and CDR2 are SGHNT and YYREEE (reference sequence). CDR3 protein: CASSFSGRANEQFF. The CDR3 bases are TGTGCCAGCAGCTTTAGCGGGAGGGCCAATGAGCAGTTCTTC.

The chain is built from TRBV4-2 and TRBJ2-3; D gene unclear. The CDR3 is 14 amino acids. Germline CDR1 and CDR2: LGHNA and YNFKEQ. V was trimmed by 5 bases and J by 2 bases, leaving 11 bases between them. This CDR3 reads CASSESENTDTQYF. The CDR3 DNA reads TGTGCCAGCAGCGAGTCGGAGAACACAGATACGCAGTATTTT.

The CDR3 DNA follows: TGTGCCAGCCTTGCCGGGGTAACTAACTATGGCTACACCTTC. This codes for CASLAGVTNYGYTF. This rearrangement joins TRBV2 to TRBJ1-2; D unresolved. The germline gives CDR1 SNHLY, CDR2 FYNNEI. Trimming stripped 8 bases from V and 0 bases from J, with 13 bases between. The CDR3 has 14 residues.

The chain links TRBV29-1 to TRBJ2-2; 9 positions match TRBD1. V was clipped by 6 bases and J by 5 bases; unmatched bases: 4. Germline loops: CDR1 SQVTM, CDR2 ANQGSEA. CDR3 length: 13 amino acids. CDR3 nucleotides: TGCAGCGTGGACAGGGGAGGGACCGGGGAGCTGTTTTTT. Its translation is CSVDRGGTGELFF.

V is TRBV10-3 and J is TRBJ1-1; the D is unclear. Trimming took 5 bases from V and 8 from J, leaving 15 bases between them. This CDR3 region has 13 residues. Germline lookup yields CDR1 ENHRY and CDR2 SYGVKD. The CDR3 DNA sequence: TGTGCCATCAGTCCTCCTAACGGCGGGGAAGCTTTCTTT. Translating it yields CAISPPNGGEAFF.

The chain employs TRBV13 and TRBJ2-3; D is undetermined. Germline loops: CDR1 PRHDT, CDR2 FYEKMQ (reference sequence). This CDR3 is built from 14 residues. V dropped 8 bases and J dropped 4 bases, with 16 bases sitting between them. The CDR3 spells CASATEHEADTQYF. CDR3 sequence (DNA): TGTGCCAGCGCTACGGAGCATGAGGCAGATACGCAGTATTTT. The variable domain in full, with the rest retrieved from reference TRBV13 and TRBJ2-3, is AAGVIQSPRHLIKEKRETATLKCYPIPRHDTVYWYQQGPGQDPQFLISFYEKMQSDKGSIPDRFSAQQFSDYHSELNMSSLELGDSALYFCASATEHEADTQYFGPGTRLTVL.

The chain links TRBV6-2 or TRBV6-3 to TRBJ2-7; D not resolved. Per the germline V gene, CDR1 is MNHEY and CDR2 is SVGEGT. Between the trimmed V and J ends, which lost 6 bases and 2 bases, there was a span of 11 bases. The CDR3 consists of 13 residues. The CDR3 sequence is CASSTETPYEQYF. CDR3 coding DNA: TGTGCCAGCAGCACTGAAACGCCCTACGAGCAGTACTTC.

The CDR3 loop reads CASGVPGQTPEAFF. The CDR3, as DNA: TGCGCCAGCGGGGTTCCGGGACAGACCCCTGAAGCTTTCTTT. The chain is built from TRBV5-1 and TRBJ1-1, with TRBD1 identical over 7 bases. The V segment lost 7 bases and the J segment 6 bases; nucleotides outside the gene matches: 12. The CDR3 has 14 amino acids. Germline CDR1 and CDR2: SGHRS and YFSETQ. Together with reference TRBV5-1 and TRBJ1-1, the CDR3 gives the full variable domain: KAGVTQTPRYLIKTRGQQVTLSCSPISGHRSVSWYQQTPGQGLQFLFEYFSETQRNKGNFPGRFSGRQFSNSRSEMNVSTLELGDSALYLCASGVPGQTPEAFFGQGTRLTVV.

This chain connects TRBV19 to TRBJ1-2; 12 nucleotides match TRBD1. Unmatched junction bases numbered 17, after V lost 1 base and J lost 8 bases. Germline CDR1 and CDR2: LNHDA and SQIVND (reference sequence). CDR3 length equals 19 residues. The CDR3 protein is CASSIGNLGDRGRGSGYTF. CDR3 DNA sequence: TGTGCCAGTAGTATAGGAAACCTGGGGGACAGGGGGCGCGGATCGGGCTACACCTTC. Supplemented by reference TRBV19 and TRBJ1-2, the full variable domain reads DGGITQSPKYLFRKEGQNVTLSCEQNLNHDAMYWYRQDPGQGLRLIYYSQIVNDFQKGDIAEGYSVSREKKESFPLTVTSAQKNPTAFYLCASSIGNLGDRGRGSGYTFGSGTRLTVV.

This chain links TRBV9 with TRBJ1-4; D is unclear. Germline CDR1 SGDLS, CDR2 YYNGEE. V lost 0 bases and J 4 bases, leaving 7 bases between the germline ends. CDR3 length: 14 residues. CDR3 DNA: TGTGCCAGCAGCGTAGTGCCAGATAATGAAAAACTGTTTTTT. Protein: CASSVVPDNEKLFF.

The chain joins TRBV20-1 to TRBJ2-1; tentatively, D is TRBD2 (5 bases). CDR1 and CDR2 (germline): DFQATT, SNEGSKA (reference sequence). The CDR3 has 11 residues. V dropped 6 bases and J dropped 6 bases, with 9 bases sitting between them. This CDR3 is CSAQLANEQFF. As DNA, the CDR3 is TGCAGTGCGCAGCTAGCCAATGAGCAGTTCTTC.

CDR3: CASSPARGPTGELFF. The CDR3 DNA is TGTGCCAGCTCACCAGCCAGGGGGCCCACCGGGGAGCTGTTTTTT. The V and J genes are TRBV18 and TRBJ2-2; 8 bases fit TRBD1. CDR1 and CDR2 (germline): KGHSH, LQKENI. The V segment lost 2 bases and the J segment 4 bases; nucleotides outside the gene matches: 3. This CDR3 region has 15 residues.

This clone has a handful of counts. The CDR3 bases are TGCGCCAGCGGAGCGGAGGGATACACAGATACGCAGTATTTT. This gives the protein CASGAEGYTDTQYF. The chain joins TRBV5-1 to TRBJ2-3; D may be TRBD2 (6 bases). The CDR3 sequence is 14 residues long. The germline V gene encodes CDR1 SGHRS and CDR2 YFSETQ. Trimming left V 7 bases short and J 2 bases short, with 14 bases between. The whole variable domain, remainder taken from reference TRBV5-1 and TRBJ2-3, is KAGVTQTPRYLIKTRGQQVTLSCSPISGHRSVSWYQQTPGQGLQFLFEYFSETQRNKGNFPGRFSGRQFSNSRSEMNVSTLELGDSALYLCASGAEGYTDTQYFGPGTRLTVL.

The chain couples TRBV19 to TRBJ2-7; 7 positions match TRBD2. The germline V gene encodes CDR1 LNHDA and CDR2 SQIVND (reference sequence). V shed 5 bases, J shed 7 bases, and the junction held 2 bases outside the gene matches. This CDR3 has 11 residues. DNA for the CDR3: TGTGCCAGTAGTGCCGGGGGGGAGCAGTACTTC. Amino acids: CASSAGGEQYF.

This chain uses TRBV28 with TRBJ2-3, with TRBD1 matching 7 bases. Germline lookup yields CDR1 MDHEN and CDR2 SYDVKM. The V gene end was trimmed by 7 bases and the J gene end by 0 bases; junction bases not matched to a gene: 7. The CDR3 has 15 residues. CDR3 DNA: TGTGCCAGCAACGGGGACAGCACTAGCACAGATACGCAGTATTTT. This codes for CASNGDSTSTDTQYF.

Here the CDR3 reads CAWSGTGELFF. The CDR3 nucleotides read TGTGCCTGGTCGGGAACCGGGGAGCTGTTTTTT. The chain links TRBV30 to TRBJ2-2, with D possibly TRBD2 on 5 matching bases. V lost 5 bases, J lost 5 bases, and 6 bases lay in between. The CDR3 extends over 11 amino acids. Germline V gene data show CDR1 as GTSNPN and CDR2 as SVGIG (reference sequence). The variable domain in full, completed from reference TRBV30 and TRBJ2-2, reads SQTIHQWPATLVQPVGSPLSLECTVEGTSNPNLYWYRQAAGRGLQLLFYSVGIGQISSEVPQNLSASRPQDRQFILSSKKLLLSDSGFYLCAWSGTGELFFGEGSRLTVL.

The CDR3 region has the DNA TGTGCCAGCAGCCCCGGAGGGACCAAGCAGTTCTTC. This codes for CASSPGGTKQFF. The chain recombines TRBV11-3 with TRBJ2-1; TRBD2 is a possible D gene (6 bases). V gave up 5 bases and J gave up 11 bases, with 13 bases separating them. Germline CDR1 is SGHNT and CDR2 is YENEEA. The CDR3 sequence is 12 residues long.

The chain is built from TRBV4-2 and TRBJ1-4, with D uncertain. This CDR3 is built from 17 residues. The V end was cut by 0 bases, the J end by 4 bases, with 15 bases between. Germline values: CDR1 LGHNA, CDR2 YNFKEQ. The CDR3 coding sequence is TGTGCCAGCAGCCAAGAAGGAGGAGGGCAGATTAATGAAAAACTGTTTTTT. It translates to CASSQEGGGQINEKLFF.

Of note for this clone: Other DNA sequences in this sample translate to the same CDR3. The rearrangement uses TRBV7-3 and TRBJ2-1; 7 nucleotides agree with TRBD1. With 5 bases clipped from V and 0 bases from J, the junction kept 4 bases outside the gene matches. CDR3 length: 15 residues. Germline lookup yields CDR1 SGHTA and CDR2 FQGTGA. CDR3 sequence: CASSLTGSSYNEQFF. CDR3 nucleotide sequence: TGTGCCAGCAGCCTGACAGGGAGCTCCTACAATGAGCAGTTCTTC.